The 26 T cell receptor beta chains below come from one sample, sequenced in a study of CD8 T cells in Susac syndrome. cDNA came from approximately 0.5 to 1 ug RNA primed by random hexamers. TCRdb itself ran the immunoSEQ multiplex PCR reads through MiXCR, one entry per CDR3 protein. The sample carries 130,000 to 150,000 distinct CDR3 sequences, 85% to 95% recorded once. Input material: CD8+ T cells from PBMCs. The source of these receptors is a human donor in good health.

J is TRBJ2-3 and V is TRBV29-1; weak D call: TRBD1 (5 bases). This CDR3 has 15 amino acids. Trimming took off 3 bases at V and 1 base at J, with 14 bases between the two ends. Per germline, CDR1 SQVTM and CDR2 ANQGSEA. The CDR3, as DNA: TGCAGCGTTGACAGGGCCATGACCGGCACAGATACGCAGTATTTT. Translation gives CSVDRAMTGTDTQYF.

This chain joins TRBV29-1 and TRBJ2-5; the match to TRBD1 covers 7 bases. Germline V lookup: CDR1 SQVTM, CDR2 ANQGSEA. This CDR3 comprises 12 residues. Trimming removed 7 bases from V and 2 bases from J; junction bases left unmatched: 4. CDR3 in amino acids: CSGQGVQETQYF. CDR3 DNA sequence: TGCAGCGGACAGGGAGTTCAAGAGACCCAGTACTTC.

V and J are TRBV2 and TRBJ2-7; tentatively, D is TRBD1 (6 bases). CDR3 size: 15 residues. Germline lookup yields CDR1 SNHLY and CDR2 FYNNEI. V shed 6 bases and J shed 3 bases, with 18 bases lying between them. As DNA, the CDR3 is TGTGCCAGCAGGCAGAACCGGGACACCCTCTACGAGCAGTACTTC. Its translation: CASRQNRDTLYEQYF. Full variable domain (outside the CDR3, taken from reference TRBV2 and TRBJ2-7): EPEVTQTPSHQVTQMGQEVILRCVPISNHLYFYWYRQILGQKVEFLVSFYNNEISEKSEIFDDQFSVERPDGSNFTLKIRSTKLEDSAMYFCASRQNRDTLYEQYFGPGTRLTVT.

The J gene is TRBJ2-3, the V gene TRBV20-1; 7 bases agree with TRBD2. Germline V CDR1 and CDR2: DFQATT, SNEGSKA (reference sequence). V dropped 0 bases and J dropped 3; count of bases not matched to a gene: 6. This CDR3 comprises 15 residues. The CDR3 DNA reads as TGCAGTGCTAGAGATATGAAAGCGGGGACAGATACGCAGTATTTT. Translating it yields CSARDMKAGTDTQYF.

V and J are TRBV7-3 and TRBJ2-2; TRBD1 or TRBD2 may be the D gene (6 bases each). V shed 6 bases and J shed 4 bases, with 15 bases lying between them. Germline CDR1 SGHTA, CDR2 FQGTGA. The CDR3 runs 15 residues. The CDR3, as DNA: TGTGCCAGCAGTTCTCCCGGGGGCAGCACCGGGGAGCTGTTTTTT. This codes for CASSSPGGSTGELFF.

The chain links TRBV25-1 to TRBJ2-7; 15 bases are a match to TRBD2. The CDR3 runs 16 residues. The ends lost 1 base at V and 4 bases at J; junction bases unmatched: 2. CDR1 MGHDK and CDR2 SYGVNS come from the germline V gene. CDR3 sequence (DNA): TGTGCCAGCAGTGAATGGGGGACTAGCGGGAGGTACGAGCAGTACTTC. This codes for CASSEWGTSGRYEQYF.

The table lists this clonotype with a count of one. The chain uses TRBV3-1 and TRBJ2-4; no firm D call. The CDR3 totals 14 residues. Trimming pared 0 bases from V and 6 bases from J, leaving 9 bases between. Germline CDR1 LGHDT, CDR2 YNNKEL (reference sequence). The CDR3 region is CASSQDFGVNIQYF. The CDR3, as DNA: TGTGCCAGCAGCCAAGATTTTGGAGTAAACATTCAGTACTTC. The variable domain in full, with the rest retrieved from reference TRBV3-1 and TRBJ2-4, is DTAVSQTPKYLVTQMGNDKSIKCEQNLGHDTMYWYKQDSKKFLKIMFSYNNKELIINETVPNRFSPKSPDKAHLNLHINSLELGDSAVYFCASSQDFGVNIQYFGAGTRLSVL.

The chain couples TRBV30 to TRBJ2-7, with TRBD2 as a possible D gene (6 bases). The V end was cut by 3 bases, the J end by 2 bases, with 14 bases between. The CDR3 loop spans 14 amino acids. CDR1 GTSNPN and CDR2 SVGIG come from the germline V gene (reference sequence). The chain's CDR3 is CAWRASDIPYEQYF. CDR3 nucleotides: TGTGCCTGGAGGGCTAGCGACATACCCTACGAGCAGTACTTC.

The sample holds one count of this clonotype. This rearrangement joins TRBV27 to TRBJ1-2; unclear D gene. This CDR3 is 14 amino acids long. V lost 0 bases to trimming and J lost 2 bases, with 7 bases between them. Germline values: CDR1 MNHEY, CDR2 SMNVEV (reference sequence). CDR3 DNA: TGTGCCAGCAGTTTATCCTGGGAGAACTATGGCTACACCTTC. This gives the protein CASSLSWENYGYTF.

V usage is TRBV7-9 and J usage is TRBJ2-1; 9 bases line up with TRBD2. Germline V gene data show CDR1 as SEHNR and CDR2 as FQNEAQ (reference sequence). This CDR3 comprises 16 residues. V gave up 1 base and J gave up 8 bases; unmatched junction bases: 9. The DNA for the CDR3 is TGTGCCAGCAGCTTAGTCGGCGGGAGGGCGGGCGATGAGCAGTTCTTC. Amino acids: CASSLVGGRAGDEQFF.

The CDR3 nucleotides read TGTGCCACCCGTGGAGAGACCCAGTACTTC. Amino acids: CATRGETQYF. This rearrangement joins TRBV10-3 to TRBJ2-5; no firm D call. There are 10 residues in the CDR3. V was cut by 10 bases and J by 4 bases, with 7 bases left in between. From germline, CDR1 is ENHRY and CDR2 SYGVKD.

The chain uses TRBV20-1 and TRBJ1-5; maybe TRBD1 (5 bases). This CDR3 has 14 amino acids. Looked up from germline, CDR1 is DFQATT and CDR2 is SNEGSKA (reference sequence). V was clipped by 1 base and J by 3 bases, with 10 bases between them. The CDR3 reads CSARAGSDNQPQHF. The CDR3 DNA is TGCAGTGCTAGAGCAGGGAGTGACAATCAGCCCCAGCATTTT.

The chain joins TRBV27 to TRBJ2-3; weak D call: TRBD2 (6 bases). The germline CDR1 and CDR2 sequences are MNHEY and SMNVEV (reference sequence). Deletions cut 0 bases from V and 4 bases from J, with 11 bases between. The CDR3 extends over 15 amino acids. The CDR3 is CASSLSPGSADTQYF. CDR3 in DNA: TGTGCCAGCAGTTTATCCCCCGGGAGCGCAGATACGCAGTATTTT.

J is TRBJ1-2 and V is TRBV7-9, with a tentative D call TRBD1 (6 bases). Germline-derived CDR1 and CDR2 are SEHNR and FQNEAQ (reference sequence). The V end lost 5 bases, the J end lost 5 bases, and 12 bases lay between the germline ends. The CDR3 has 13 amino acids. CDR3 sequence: CASSPMTGYGYTF. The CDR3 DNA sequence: TGTGCCAGCAGCCCGATGACAGGTTATGGCTACACCTTC.

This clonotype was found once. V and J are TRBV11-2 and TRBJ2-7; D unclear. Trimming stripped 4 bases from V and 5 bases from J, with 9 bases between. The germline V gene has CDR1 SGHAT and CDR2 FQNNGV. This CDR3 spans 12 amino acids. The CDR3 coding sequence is TGTGCCAGCAGCTCCCCTCGCAACGAGCAGTACTTC. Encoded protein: CASSSPRNEQYF.

The CDR3 bases are TGTGCCAGCAGTTTACAGGTCGATGAGCAGTTCTTC. It specifies CASSLQVDEQFF. The chain couples TRBV12-3 or TRBV12-4 to TRBJ2-1; no clear D. The CDR3 is made up of 12 amino acids. V was pared by 2 bases and J by 8 bases, with 7 bases between.

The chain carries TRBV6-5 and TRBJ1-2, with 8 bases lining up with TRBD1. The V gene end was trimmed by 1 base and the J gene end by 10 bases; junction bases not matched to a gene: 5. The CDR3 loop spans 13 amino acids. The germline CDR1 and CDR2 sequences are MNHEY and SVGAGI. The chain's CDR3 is CASSYWTGSDYTF. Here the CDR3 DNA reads TGTGCCAGCAGTTACTGGACAGGGTCGGACTACACCTTC.

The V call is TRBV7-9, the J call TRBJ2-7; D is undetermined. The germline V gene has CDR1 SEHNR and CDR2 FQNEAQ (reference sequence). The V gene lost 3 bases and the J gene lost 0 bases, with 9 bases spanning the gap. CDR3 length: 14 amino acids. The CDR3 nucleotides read TGTGCCAGCAGCTTGGGTCAATACTCCTACGAGCAGTACTTC. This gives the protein CASSLGQYSYEQYF.

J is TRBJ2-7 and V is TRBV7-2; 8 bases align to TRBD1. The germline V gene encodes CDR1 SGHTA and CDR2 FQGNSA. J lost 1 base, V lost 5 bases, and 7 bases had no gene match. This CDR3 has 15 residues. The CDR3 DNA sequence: TGTGCCAGCAGCGTCGACAGGGGAGGATCCTACGAGCAGTACTTC. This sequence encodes CASSVDRGGSYEQYF. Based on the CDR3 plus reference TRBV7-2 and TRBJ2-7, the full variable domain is GAGVSQSPSNKVTEKGKDVELRCDPISGHTALYWYRQSLGQGLEFLIYFQGNSAPDKSGLPSDRFSAERTGGSVSTLTIQRTQQEDSAVYLCASSVDRGGSYEQYFGPGTRLTVT.

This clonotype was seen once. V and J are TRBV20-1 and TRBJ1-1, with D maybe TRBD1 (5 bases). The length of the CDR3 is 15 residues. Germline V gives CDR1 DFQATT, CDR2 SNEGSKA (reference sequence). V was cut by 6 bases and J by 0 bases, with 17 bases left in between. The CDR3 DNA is TGCAGTGCGTATTCAGGGACTCTCATGAACACTGAAGCTTTCTTT. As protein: CSAYSGTLMNTEAFF.

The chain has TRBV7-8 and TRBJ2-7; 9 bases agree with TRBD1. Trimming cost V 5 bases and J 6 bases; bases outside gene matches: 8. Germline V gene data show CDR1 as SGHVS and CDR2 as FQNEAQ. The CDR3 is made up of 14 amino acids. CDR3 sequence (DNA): TGTGCCAGCAGCGCGGGACAGGGAGTCTCCGAGCAGTACTTC. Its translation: CASSAGQGVSEQYF.

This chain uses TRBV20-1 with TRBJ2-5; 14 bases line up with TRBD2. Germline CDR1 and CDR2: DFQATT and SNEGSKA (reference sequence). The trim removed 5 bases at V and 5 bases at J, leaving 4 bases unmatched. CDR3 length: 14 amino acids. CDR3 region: CSAGTSGSAETQYF. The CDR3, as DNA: TGCAGTGCTGGGACTAGCGGGAGTGCGGAGACCCAGTACTTC.

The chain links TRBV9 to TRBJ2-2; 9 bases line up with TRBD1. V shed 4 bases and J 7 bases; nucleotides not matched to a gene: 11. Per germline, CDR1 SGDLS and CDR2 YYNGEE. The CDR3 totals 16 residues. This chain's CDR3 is CASSPRQGGIVGELFF. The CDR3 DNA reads TGTGCCAGCAGCCCGAGACAGGGGGGAATCGTCGGGGAGCTGTTTTTT.

CDR3 nucleotide sequence: TGTGCCAGCAGCAAGCCGGGAGCGGGGGAGACCCAGTACTTC. Its protein is CASSKPGAGETQYF. This chain uses TRBV7-8 with TRBJ2-5; 7 positions agree with TRBD2. There are 14 residues in the CDR3. Trimming cost V 5 bases and J 5 bases; bases outside gene matches: 8. Germline assignment: CDR1 SGHVS and CDR2 FQNEAQ.

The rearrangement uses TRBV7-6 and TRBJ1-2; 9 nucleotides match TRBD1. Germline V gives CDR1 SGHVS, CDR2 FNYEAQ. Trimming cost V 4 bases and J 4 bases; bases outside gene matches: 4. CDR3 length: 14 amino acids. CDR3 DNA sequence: TGTGCCAGCAGCTCCGGGACAGGGCTCTATGGCTACACCTTC. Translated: CASSSGTGLYGYTF.

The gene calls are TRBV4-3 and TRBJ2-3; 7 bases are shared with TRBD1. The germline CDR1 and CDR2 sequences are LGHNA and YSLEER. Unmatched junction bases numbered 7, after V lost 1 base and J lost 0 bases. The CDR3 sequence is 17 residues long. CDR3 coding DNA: TGCGCCAGCAGCCAAGCCCCGGGACAGATAAGCACAGATACGCAGTATTTT. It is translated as CASSQAPGQISTDTQYF.